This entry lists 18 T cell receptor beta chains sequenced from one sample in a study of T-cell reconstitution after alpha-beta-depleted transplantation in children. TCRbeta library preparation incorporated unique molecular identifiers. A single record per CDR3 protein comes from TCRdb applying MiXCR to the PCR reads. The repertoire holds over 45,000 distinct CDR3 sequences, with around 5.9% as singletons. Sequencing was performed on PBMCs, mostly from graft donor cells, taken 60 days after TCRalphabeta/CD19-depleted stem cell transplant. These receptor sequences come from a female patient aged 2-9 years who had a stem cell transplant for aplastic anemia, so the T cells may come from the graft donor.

CDR3 sequence reads: CASSPPGMAGKETQYF. In DNA, the CDR3 is TGTGCCAGCTCACCACCGGGGATGGCAGGGAAAGAGACCCAGTACTTC. The gene calls are TRBV18 and TRBJ2-5; possibly TRBD1 for D (5 bases). The CDR3 has 16 residues. The V gene lost 0 bases and the J gene lost 3 bases, with 14 bases spanning the gap. Looked up from germline, CDR1 is KGHSH and CDR2 is LQKENI.

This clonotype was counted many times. The CDR3 is CASSTAGVSDTQYF. CDR3 coding DNA: TGCGCCAGCAGTACGGCGGGAGTCTCAGATACGCAGTATTTT. This chain joins TRBV5-1 and TRBJ2-3, with 7 bases matching TRBD2. The CDR3 consists of 14 residues. The V gene's germline CDR1 is SGHRS and CDR2 YFSETQ. V trimming: 5 bases; J trimming: 4 bases; junction bases outside the gene matches: 7.

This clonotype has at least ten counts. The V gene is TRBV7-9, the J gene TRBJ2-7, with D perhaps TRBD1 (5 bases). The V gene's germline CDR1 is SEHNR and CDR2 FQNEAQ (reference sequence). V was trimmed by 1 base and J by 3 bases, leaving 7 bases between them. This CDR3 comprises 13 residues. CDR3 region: CASSLGQIYEQYF. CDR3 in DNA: TGTGCCAGCAGCTTAGGACAGATCTACGAGCAGTACTTC.

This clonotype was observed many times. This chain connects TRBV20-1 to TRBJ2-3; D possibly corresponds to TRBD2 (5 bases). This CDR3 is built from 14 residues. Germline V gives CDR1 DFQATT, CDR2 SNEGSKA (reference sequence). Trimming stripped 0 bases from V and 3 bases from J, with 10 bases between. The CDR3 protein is CSARDWEPTDTQYF. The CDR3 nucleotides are TGCAGTGCTAGAGATTGGGAGCCAACAGATACGCAGTATTTT.

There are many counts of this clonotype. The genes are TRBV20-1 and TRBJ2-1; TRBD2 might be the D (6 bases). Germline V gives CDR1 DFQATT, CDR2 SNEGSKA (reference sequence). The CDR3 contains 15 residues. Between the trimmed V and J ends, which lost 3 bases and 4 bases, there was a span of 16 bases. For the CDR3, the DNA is TGCAGTGCTAGGACGGACTCGGAGGGGTACAATGAGCAGTTCTTC. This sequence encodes CSARTDSEGYNEQFF.

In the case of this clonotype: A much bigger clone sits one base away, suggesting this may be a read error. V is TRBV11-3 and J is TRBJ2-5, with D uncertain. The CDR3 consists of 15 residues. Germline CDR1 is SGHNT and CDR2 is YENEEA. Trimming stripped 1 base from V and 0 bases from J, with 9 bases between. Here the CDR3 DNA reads TGTGCCAGCAGCTTAGGGGCACAGTACCAAGAGACCCAGTACTTC. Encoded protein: CASSLGAQYQETQYF.

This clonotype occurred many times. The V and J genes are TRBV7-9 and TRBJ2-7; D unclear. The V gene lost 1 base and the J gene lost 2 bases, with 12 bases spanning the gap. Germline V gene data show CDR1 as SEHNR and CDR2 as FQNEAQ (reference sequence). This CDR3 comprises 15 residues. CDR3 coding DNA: TGTGCCAGCAGCTTAGGTGGACCATCTACCTACGAGCAGTACTTC. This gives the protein CASSLGGPSTYEQYF.

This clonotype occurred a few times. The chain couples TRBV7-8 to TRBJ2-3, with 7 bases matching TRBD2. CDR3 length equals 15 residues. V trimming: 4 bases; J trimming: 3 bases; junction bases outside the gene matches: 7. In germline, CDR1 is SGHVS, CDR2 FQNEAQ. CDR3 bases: TGTGCCAGCAGCTCCCTTCGGGGGGAAACAGATACGCAGTATTTT. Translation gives CASSSLRGETDTQYF.

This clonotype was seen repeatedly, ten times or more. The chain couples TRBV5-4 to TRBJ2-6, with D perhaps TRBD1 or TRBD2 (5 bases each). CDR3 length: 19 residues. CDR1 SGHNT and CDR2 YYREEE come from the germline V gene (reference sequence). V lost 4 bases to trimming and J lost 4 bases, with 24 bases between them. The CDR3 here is CASSTPSERLWGGANVLTF. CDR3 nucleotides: TGTGCCAGCAGCACTCCCAGCGAGCGGCTGTGGGGCGGGGCCAACGTCCTGACTTTC.

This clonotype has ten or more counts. The CDR3 protein is CASSPRGKFRNEQFF. The DNA for the CDR3 is TGTGCCAGCAGCCCGCGGGGGAAGTTCAGGAATGAGCAGTTCTTC. The V call is TRBV7-8, the J call TRBJ2-1; 7 nucleotides agree with TRBD2. Germline loops: CDR1 SGHVS, CDR2 FQNEAQ. This CDR3 comprises 15 residues. J gave up 7 bases and V 5 bases, and 11 bases lay outside the gene matches.

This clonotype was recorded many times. CDR3 loop: CASSKATVNTEAFF. In DNA form, the CDR3 reads TGTGCCAGCAGCAAAGCGACTGTGAACACTGAAGCTTTCTTT. This chain uses TRBV21-1 with TRBJ1-1. TRBV21-1 is recorded as a pseudogene. The CDR3 contains 14 residues.

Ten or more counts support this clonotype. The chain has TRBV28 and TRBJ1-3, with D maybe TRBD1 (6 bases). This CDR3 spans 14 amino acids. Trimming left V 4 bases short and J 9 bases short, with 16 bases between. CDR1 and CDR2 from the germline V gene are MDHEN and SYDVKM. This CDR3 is CASSSFPLGGTIYF. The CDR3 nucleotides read TGTGCCAGCAGTTCCTTCCCCTTAGGGGGCACCATATATTTT. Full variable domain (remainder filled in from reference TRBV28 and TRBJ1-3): DVKVTQSSRYLVKRTGEKVFLECVQDMDHENMFWYRQDPGLGLRLIYFSYDVKMKEKGDIPEGYSVSREKKERFSLILESASTNQTSMYLCASSSFPLGGTIYFGEGSWLTVV.

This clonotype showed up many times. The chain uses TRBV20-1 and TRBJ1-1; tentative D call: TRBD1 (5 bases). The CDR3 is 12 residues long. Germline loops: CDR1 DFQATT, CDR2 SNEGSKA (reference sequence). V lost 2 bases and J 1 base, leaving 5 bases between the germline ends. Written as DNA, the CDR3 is TGCAGTGCTAGACAGGGGAACACTGAAGCTTTCTTT. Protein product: CSARQGNTEAFF.

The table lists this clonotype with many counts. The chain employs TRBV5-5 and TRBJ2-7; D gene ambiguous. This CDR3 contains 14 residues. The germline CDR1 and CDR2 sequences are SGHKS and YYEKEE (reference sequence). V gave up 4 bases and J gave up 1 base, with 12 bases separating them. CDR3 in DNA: TGTGCCAGCAGCCCTATGACTTGGTCCTACGAGCAGTACTTC. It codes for CASSPMTWSYEQYF. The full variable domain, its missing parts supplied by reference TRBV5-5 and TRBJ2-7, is DAGVTQSPTHLIKTRGQQVTLRCSPISGHKSVSWYQQVLGQGPQFIFQYYEKEERGRGNFPDRFSARQFPNYSSELNVNALLLGDSALYLCASSPMTWSYEQYFGPGTRLTVT.

This CDR3 reads CASSPPHSNNEQFF. The CDR3 bases are TGTGCCAGCTCACCACCACACAGTAACAATGAGCAGTTCTTC. V gene TRBV18 combines with J gene TRBJ2-1; D is uncertain. Deletions cut 0 bases from V and 5 bases from J, with 8 bases between. There are 14 residues in the CDR3. Germline CDR1 KGHSH, CDR2 LQKENI. Together with reference TRBV18 and TRBJ2-1, the CDR3 gives the full variable domain: NAGVMQNPRHLVRRRGQEARLRCSPMKGHSHVYWYRQLPEEGLKFMVYLQKENIIDESGMPKERFSAEFPKEGPSILRIQQVVRGDSAAYFCASSPPHSNNEQFFGPGTRLTVL.

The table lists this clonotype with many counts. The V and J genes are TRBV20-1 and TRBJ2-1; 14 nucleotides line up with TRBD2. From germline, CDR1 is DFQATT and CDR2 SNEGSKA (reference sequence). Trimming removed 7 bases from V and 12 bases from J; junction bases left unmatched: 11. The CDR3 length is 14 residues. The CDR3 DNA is TGCAGTGTTTTTCGACTAGCGGGGGGGCTCCCGCAGTTCTTC. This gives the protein CSVFRLAGGLPQFF.

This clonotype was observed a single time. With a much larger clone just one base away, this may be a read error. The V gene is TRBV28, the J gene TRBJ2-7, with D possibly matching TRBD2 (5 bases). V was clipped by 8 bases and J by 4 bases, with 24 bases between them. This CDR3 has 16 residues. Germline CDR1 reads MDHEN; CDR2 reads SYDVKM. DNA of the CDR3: TGTGCCAGCGGTCGCGTCCCCAGAGGGTGGGAGTACGAGCAGTACTTC. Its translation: CASGRVPRGWEYEQYF.

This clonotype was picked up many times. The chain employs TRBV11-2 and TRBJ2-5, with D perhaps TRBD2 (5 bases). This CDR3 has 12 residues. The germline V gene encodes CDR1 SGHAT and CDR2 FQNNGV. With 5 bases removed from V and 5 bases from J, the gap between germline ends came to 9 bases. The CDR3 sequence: CASSQAGETQYF. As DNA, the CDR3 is TGTGCCAGCAGCCAGGCGGGTGAGACCCAGTACTTC.